This T cell receptor beta chain was recovered during a study of CD8+CD57+ T cells in acquired aplastic anemia (dated 2018 in TCRdb). In the study overall: On average, sorted CD4+ and CD8+ cells yielded around 3.1 ug of extracted DNA, with a range of 0.2 to 27.4 ug. An average of roughly 10 million reads for CD4+ cells and approximately 12 million reads for CD8+ cells was obtained from healthy donor samples. The paper as a whole reports these results and caveats: No significant difference in CD8+ Simpson's diversity was found between patients and healthy controls (P=0.060). About 30 CD8+ CDR3 sequences were found to be shared between patients and controls, but these sequences appeared to be highly expressed in patients and within the immunodominant clones of the patients.

As to this clonotype: There is no known antigen for this receptor. No much larger clonotype is one base removed from it; base qualities were not supplied.

The study deep-sequenced TCR repertoires of sorted CD4+ and CD8+ blood T cells from severe aplastic anemia patients and healthy subjects. Ficoll-Paque density gradient centrifugation was used to isolate peripheral blood mononuclear cells. Before DNA extraction, CD4+ and CD8+ T cells were sorted with FACS or magnetic beads. Genomic DNA served as template for TCR beta VDJ combination and CDR3 sequence profiling. An Illumina HiSeq 2000 was the platform used for TCR repertoire sequencing. As for the original processing: TRBV/TRBJ rearrangement plots, CDR3 size and DJ length profiles, and Simpson's diversity index were used to assess repertoires. The most abundant DNA sequence in the deep sequencing data was defined as the immunodominant clone. CDR3 amino acid sequences were checked for sharing between subjects and were compared against published repertoires and the VDJdb database. TCRdb reran the public reads through fastp at Q25 and MiXCR, keeping productive beta chains. A single entry per CDR3 protein holds the most common genes and DNA from its merged rows. For this entry, the V and J calls and clone size follow TCRdb and not the study's own pipeline. The sample records around 170,000 distinct CDR3 sequences, 55% to 75% of which are singletons. The ten biggest clones cover 45% to 55% of the sample.

This sequence originates from a human donor in good health. Sequencing was performed on sorted CD4+, CD8+, or CD8+CD57+ T cells (not recorded which) from PBMCs.

The CDR3 in this case is CSVRDRDGSPLHF. The DNA sequence is as follows: TGCAGTGTTCGGGACAGGGACGGATCACCCCTCCACTTT. The sequence links TRBV20-1 to TRBJ1-6, and 9 bases in between align with TRBD1. The germline V gene (reference sequence) specifies DFQATT as CDR1 and SNEGSKA as CDR2. V lost 7 bases and J lost 10 bases, and the count of bases not matched to a germline gene is 8. Inclusive of the bounding cysteine and phenylalanine, the CDR3 is 13 residues long. Only the CDR3 region is kept as DNA, spanning 39 bases read in frame from base 1.